This T cell receptor (beta chain) was observed in a study of shared clonotypes between healthy human individuals. Findings and caveats of the study: Naive CD4 clonotypes were shared across several donors at approximately 5.3%.

Once extracted for a subset, genomic DNA was divided evenly among several immunoSEQ plates. As originally analysed: As immunoSEQ supplied junction-only sequences (without quality scores), filtering differed. Data came from immunoSEQ multiplex PCR; TCRdb stores just in-frame clones and leaves some out. D and trimming come from the DNA, and the V and J calls and clone size come from that table. The sample holds roughly 2.2 million clones, 92% seen once. Trimming removed 6 bases from V and 4 bases from J; junction bases left unmatched: 7. This CDR3 contains 15 residues. Germline V lookup: CDR1 MDHEN, CDR2 SYDVKM. Notes on this clone: Its antigen is not identified.

Healthy and HIV-negative, the adult donors had no recent acute infections or vaccinations. V usage is TRBV28 and J usage is TRBJ2-1; 9 bases are a match to TRBD1. Sequences were obtained from naive CD4+ T cells from PBMCs. Subset reported: CD45RA+ positively selected. The receptor's source is a man aged 18 to 35 in good health. Some clones in this sample may be carry-over from other donors' samples. The CDR3 nucleotides are TGTGCCAGCAGCGCCCGGGACAGGGATTACAATGAGCAGTTCTTC. This gives the protein CASSARDRDYNEQFF.